This T cell receptor (beta chain) came from a study of early T cells in non-severe SARS-CoV-2 infection. As part of library construction, unique molecular identifiers were attached to individual cDNA molecules. TCRdb re-derived calls from the 5' RACE reads in MiXCR, one entry per CDR3 protein. The repertoire holds roughly 34,000 distinct CDR3 sequences, with approximately 7.1% as singletons. At least ten counts were recorded for this clonotype. Its specificity is not known. CDR3 length: 17 residues. Germline V lookup: CDR1 MNHEY, CDR2 SVGEGT. V was trimmed by 2 bases and J by 2 bases, leaving 19 bases between them. General observations from the study: Private and CD4 specificities were missed by VDJdb matching, which favored anti-spike CD8 responses.

Source: whole blood, taken at baseline. This chain connects TRBV6-2 or TRBV6-3 to TRBJ2-7, with D perhaps matching TRBD2 (6 bases). This receptor was identified in an adult who was a healthcare worker with PCR-confirmed SARS-CoV-2 infection or an uninfected control (not recorded which). The DNA of the CDR3 is TGTGCCAGCAGTTACGGTTTTGCGGGACTTAAACCCTACGAGCAGTACTTC. It is translated as CASSYGFAGLKPYEQYF.